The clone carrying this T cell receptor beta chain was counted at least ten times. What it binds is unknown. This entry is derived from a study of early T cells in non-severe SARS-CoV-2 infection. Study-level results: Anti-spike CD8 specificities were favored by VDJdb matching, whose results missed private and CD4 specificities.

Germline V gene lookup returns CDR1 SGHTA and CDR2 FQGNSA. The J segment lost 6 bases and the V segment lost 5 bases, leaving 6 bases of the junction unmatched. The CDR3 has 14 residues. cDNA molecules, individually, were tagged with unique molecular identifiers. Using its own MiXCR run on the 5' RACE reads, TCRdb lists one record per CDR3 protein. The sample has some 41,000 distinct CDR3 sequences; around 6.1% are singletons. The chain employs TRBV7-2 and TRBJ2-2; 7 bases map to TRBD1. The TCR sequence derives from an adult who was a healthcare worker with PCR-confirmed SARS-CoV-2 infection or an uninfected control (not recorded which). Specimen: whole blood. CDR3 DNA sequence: TGTGCCAGCAGCAACACCCAGGGGGCCGGGGAGCTGTTTTTT. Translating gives CASSNTQGAGELFF.